This T cell receptor beta chain stems from a study of blood T cell repertoires in COVID-19. Study details: Sites in the United States, Italy and Spain provided acute and convalescent COVID-19 samples. Sources were T cells, B-cell-depleted T cells, or PBMCs; the material itself was cDNA or gDNA.

Per the authors' pipeline: Reference gene primers were amplified, and this amplification served to estimate nucleated cell counts. Sequencing was performed with immunoSEQ multiplex PCR; in TCRdb, only in-frame clones are kept and a portion is missing. That table is the source of V, J and clone size, and D and trimming were worked out from the DNA. Here the sample spans about 120,000 clones, more than 75% being singletons. The V and J ends lost 3 bases and 4 bases, in that order; junction bases with no gene match: 10. The germline V gene has CDR1 SGDLS and CDR2 YYNGEE. The CDR3 is 16 amino acids. The sequencing sample was made of peripheral blood. The chain employs TRBV9 and TRBJ1-2; 9 bases map to TRBD1. The sequence derives from a man in his 60s with acute or convalescent COVID-19. CDR3: CASSATTGGRSYGYTF. For the CDR3, the DNA is TGTGCCAGCAGCGCCACGACAGGGGGACGGAGCTATGGCTACACCTTC.